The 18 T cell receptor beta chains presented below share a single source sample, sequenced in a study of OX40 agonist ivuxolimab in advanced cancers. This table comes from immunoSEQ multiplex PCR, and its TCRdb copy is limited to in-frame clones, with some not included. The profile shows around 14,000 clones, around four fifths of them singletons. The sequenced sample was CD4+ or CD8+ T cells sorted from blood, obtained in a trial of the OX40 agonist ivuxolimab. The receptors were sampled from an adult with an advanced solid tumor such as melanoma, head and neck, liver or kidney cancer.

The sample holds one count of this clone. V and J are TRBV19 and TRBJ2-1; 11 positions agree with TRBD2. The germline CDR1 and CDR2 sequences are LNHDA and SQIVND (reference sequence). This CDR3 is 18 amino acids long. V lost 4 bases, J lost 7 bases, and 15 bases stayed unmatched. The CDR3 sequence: CASSSTSGSSDELNEQFF. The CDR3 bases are TGTGCCAGTAGTAGTACTAGCGGGAGTTCTGATGAATTGAATGAGCAGTTCTTC.

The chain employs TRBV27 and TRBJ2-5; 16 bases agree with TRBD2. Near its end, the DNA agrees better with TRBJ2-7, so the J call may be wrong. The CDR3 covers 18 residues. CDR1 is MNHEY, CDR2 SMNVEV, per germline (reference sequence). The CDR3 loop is CASRAKGLAGGPTYEQYF. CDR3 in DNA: TGTGCCAGCAGGGCCAAGGGACTAGCGGGAGGGCCCACCTACGAGCAGTACTTC.

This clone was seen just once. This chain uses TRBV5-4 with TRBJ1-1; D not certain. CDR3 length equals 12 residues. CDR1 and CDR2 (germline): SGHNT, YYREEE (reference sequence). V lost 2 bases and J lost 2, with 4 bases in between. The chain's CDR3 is CASSFGNTEAFF. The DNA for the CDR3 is TGTGCCAGCAGCTTTGGAAACACTGAAGCTTTCTTT.

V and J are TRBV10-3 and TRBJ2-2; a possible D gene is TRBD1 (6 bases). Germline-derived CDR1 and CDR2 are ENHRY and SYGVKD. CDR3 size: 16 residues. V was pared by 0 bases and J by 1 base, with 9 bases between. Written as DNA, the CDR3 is TGTGCCATCAGTGAGTCTGGGACACTGAACACCGGGGAGCTGTTTTTT. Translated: CAISESGTLNTGELFF.

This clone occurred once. CDR3 residues: CAYSTYEQFF. CDR3 DNA sequence: TGTGCCTACTCAACCTACGAGCAGTTCTTC. The rearrangement uses TRBV30 and TRBJ2-1; no reliable D call. The V end lost 7 bases, the J end lost 10 bases, and 11 bases lay between the germline ends. From germline, CDR1 is GTSNPN and CDR2 SVGIG (reference sequence). The CDR3 runs to 10 residues. The full variable domain, completed using reference TRBV30 and TRBJ2-1, is SQTIHQWPATLVQPVGSPLSLECTVEGTSNPNLYWYRQAAGRGLQLLFYSVGIGQISSEVPQNLSASRPQDRQFILSSKKLLLSDSGFYLCAYSTYEQFFGPGTRLTVL.

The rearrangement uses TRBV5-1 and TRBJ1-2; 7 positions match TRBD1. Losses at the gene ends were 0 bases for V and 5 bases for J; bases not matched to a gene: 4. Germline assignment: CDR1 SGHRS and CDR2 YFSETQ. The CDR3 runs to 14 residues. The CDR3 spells CASSLEVTGYGYTF. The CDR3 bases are TGCGCCAGCAGCTTGGAGGTGACAGGGTATGGCTACACCTTC.

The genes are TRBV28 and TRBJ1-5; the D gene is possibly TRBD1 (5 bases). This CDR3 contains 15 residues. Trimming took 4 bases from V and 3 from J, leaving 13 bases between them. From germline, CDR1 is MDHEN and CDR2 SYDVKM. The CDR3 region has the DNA TGTGCCAGCAGTTCCCCACGGGGCCTCAATCAGCCCCAGCATTTT. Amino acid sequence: CASSSPRGLNQPQHF. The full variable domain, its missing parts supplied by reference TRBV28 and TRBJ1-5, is DVKVTQSSRYLVKRTGEKVFLECVQDMDHENMFWYRQDPGLGLRLIYFSYDVKMKEKGDIPEGYSVSREKKERFSLILESASTNQTSMYLCASSSPRGLNQPQHFGDGTRLSIL.

The CDR3: CAWDLSDGPGELFF. CDR3 in DNA: TGTGCCTGGGACCTTTCGGATGGTCCCGGGGAGCTGTTTTTT. V usage is TRBV30 and J usage is TRBJ2-2, with D unclear. V was shortened by 5 bases and J by 6 bases, with 16 bases between the two germline ends. CDR1 is GTSNPN, CDR2 SVGIG, per germline (reference sequence). The length of the CDR3 is 14 residues.

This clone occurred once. CDR3 loop: CASSSWTGFEYEQYF. The CDR3 nucleotides are TGTGCCAGCAGCTCTTGGACAGGGTTTGAGTACGAGCAGTACTTC. The chain recombines TRBV7-9 with TRBJ2-5; 8 bases are a match to TRBD1. Matching the DNA end better, TRBJ2-7 makes the J call doubtful. This CDR3 region has 15 residues. From germline, CDR1 is SEHNR and CDR2 FQNEAQ (reference sequence).

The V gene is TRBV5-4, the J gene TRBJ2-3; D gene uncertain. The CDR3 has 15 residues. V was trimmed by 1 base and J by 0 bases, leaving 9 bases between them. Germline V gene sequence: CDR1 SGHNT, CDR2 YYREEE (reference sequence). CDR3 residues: CASSLRTSSTDTQYF. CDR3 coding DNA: TGTGCCAGCAGCTTGCGAACTTCTAGCACAGATACGCAGTATTTT.

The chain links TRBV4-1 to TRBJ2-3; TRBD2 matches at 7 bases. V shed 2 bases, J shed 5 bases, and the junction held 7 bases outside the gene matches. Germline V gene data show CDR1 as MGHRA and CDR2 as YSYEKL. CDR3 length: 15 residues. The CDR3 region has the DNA TGCGCCAGCAGCCAATTGGAGGTAGCGGGAGATACGCAGTATTTT. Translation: CASSQLEVAGDTQYF.

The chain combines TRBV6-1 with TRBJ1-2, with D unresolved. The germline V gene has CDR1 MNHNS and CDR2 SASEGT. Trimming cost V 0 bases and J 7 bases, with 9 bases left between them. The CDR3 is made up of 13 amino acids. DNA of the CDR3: TGTGCCAGCAGTGAAGCGTGGGCAGGTGGCTACACCTTC. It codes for CASSEAWAGGYTF.

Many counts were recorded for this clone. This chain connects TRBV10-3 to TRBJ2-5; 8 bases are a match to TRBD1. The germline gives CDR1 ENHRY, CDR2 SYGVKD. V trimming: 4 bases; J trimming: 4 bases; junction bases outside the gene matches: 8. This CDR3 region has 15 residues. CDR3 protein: CAISARTGPGETQYF. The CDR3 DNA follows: TGTGCCATCAGTGCCCGGACAGGGCCGGGAGAGACCCAGTACTTC.

The DNA of the CDR3 is TGCGCCAGCAGCCTACCGGGACAAAGGGGGGGTGGCTACACCTTC. This encodes CASSLPGQRGGGYTF. This chain uses TRBV4-1 with TRBJ1-2; a weak D match, TRBD1 (6 bases). The ends were cut back, 4 bases at V and 7 bases at J, with 19 bases in the middle. The CDR3 contains 15 residues. Germline V CDR1 and CDR2: MGHRA, YSYEKL.

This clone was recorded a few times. The CDR3 reads CSVEWGRGRKTQYF. In DNA form, the CDR3 reads TGCAGCGTTGAATGGGGACGGGGTCGGAAGACCCAGTACTTC. This chain uses TRBV29-1 with TRBJ2-5, with D possibly called TRBD1 or TRBD2 (5 bases each). CDR3 length: 14 amino acids. Per the germline V gene, CDR1 is SQVTM and CDR2 is ANQGSEA. V shed 2 bases and J shed 6 bases, with 16 bases lying between them.

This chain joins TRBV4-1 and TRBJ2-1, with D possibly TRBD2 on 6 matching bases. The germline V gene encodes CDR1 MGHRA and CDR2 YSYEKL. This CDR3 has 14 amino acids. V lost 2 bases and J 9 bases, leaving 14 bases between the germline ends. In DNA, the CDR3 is TGCGCCAGCAGCCAAAGTTTATCGGGGGTTGAGCAGTTCTTC. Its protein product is CASSQSLSGVEQFF.

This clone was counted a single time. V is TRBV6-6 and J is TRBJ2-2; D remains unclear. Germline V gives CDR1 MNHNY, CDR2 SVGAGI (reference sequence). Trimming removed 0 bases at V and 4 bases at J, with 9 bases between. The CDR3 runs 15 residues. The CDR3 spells CASSYSRPGTGELFF. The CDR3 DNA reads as TGTGCCAGCAGTTACTCGAGACCCGGCACCGGGGAGCTGTTTTTT.

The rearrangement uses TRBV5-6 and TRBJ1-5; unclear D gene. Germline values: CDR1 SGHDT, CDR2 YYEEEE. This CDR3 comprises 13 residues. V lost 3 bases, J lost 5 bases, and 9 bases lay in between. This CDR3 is CASSSLGDQPQHF. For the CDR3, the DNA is TGTGCCAGCAGCTCTCTTGGGGATCAGCCCCAGCATTTT.